This paragraph covers one T cell receptor (beta chain) sequence. Its antigen is currently unknown. V dropped 0 bases and J dropped 2; count of bases not matched to a gene: 4. CDR1 is SGDLS, CDR2 YYNGEE, per germline. This CDR3 is 15 amino acids long. The source of the sample is a study of somatic mutations in cytotoxic T cells in rheumatoid arthritis. General study points: Antigens targeted by the expanded CD8+ clones were unknown.

Only in-frame clones appear in the TCRdb table, and some are missing; sequencing was by immunoSEQ multiplex PCR. The sample lists 13,000 to 15,000 clones; 85% to 95% were seen once. Isolating CD4+ and CD8+ cells involved positive magnetic bead selection on an AutoMACS. Their purity was then checked by flow cytometry. This receptor was identified in a man in his 70s with rheumatoid arthritis. Sequenced material: CD4+ T cells sorted from blood. The V gene is TRBV9, the J gene TRBJ2-5; 7 nucleotides align to TRBD2. The CDR3 spells CASSVALGGQETQYF. CDR3 coding DNA: TGTGCCAGCAGCGTAGCCCTCGGGGGGCAAGAGACCCAGTACTTC.